These 24 T cell receptor beta chains came from one sample sequenced in a study of cytomegalovirus exposure and HLA in healthy donors. The PCR made use of 60 Vbeta and 13 Jbeta primers. Some clones are missing from TCRdb's copy, which holds only in-frame ones; the method was immunoSEQ multiplex PCR. The sample lists 100,000 to 150,000 clones, approximately 84% occurring once. The sample comprised PBMCs. The receptors here all came from a woman in her thirties or forties in good health and CMV-seronegative.

The rearrangement joins TRBV2 to TRBJ2-1; 9 bases align to TRBD1. The trim removed 0 bases at V and 8 bases at J, leaving 5 bases unmatched. The CDR3 runs 15 residues. Germline CDR1 is SNHLY and CDR2 is FYNNEI. In DNA form, the CDR3 reads TGTGCCAGCAGTGAAGCTCGGGGACAGGGAGATGAGCAGTTCTTC. Amino acids: CASSEARGQGDEQFF.

The chain couples TRBV14 to TRBJ1-2; D uncertain. Trimming cost V 0 bases and J 14 bases, with 16 bases left between them. This CDR3 is built from 13 residues. CDR1 is SGHDN, CDR2 FVKESK, per germline. The CDR3 DNA reads as TGTGCCAGCAGCCAAGACCCCACGGGCGGACTAACCTTC. This codes for CASSQDPTGGLTF. Full variable domain (remainder filled in from reference TRBV14 and TRBJ1-2): EAGVTQFPSHSVIEKGQTVTLRCDPISGHDNLYWYRRVMGKEIKFLLHFVKESKQDESGMPNNRFLAERTGGTYSTLKVQPAELEDSGVYFCASSQDPTGGLTFGSGTRLTVV.

The chain employs TRBV7-3 and TRBJ2-3, with 10 bases that match TRBD2. Germline loops: CDR1 SGHTA, CDR2 FQGTGA. The CDR3 spans 15 residues. With 5 bases clipped from V and 8 bases from J, the junction kept 10 bases outside the gene matches. CDR3 residues: CASSPAGGPGGTQYF. CDR3 nucleotide sequence: TGTGCCAGCAGCCCAGCGGGGGGGCCTGGAGGTACGCAGTATTTT.

This clone was seen more than once but under ten times. The V and J genes are TRBV7-9 and TRBJ2-3; possible D gene TRBD2, 5 bases. Germline CDR1 SEHNR, CDR2 FQNEAQ (reference sequence). V was shortened by 5 bases and J by 1 base, with 10 bases between the two germline ends. The CDR3 covers 14 residues. CDR3 sequence reads: CASSTGIGTDTQYF. CDR3 DNA: TGTGCCAGCAGCACCGGGATTGGCACAGATACGCAGTATTTT.

This clone was seen a single time. The chain carries TRBV5-1 and TRBJ1-1; TRBD1 is a possible D gene (5 bases). V lost 0 bases, J lost 0 bases, and 12 bases lay in between. The CDR3 extends over 16 amino acids. Looked up from germline, CDR1 is SGHRS and CDR2 is YFSETQ. CDR3 sequence (DNA): TGCGCCAGCAGCTTGGCGGTTGGGGCCATGAACACTGAAGCTTTCTTT. This codes for CASSLAVGAMNTEAFF.

With regard to this clone: An end of the junction differs from the germline gene, which may be a read error. The V call is TRBV5-4, the J call TRBJ1-2, with TRBD1 matching over 8 bases. The V gene's germline CDR1 is SGHNT and CDR2 YYREEE (reference sequence). The CDR3 has 13 residues. CDR3 residues: CASRLDRDYGYTF. The CDR3 DNA reads as TGTGCCAGCAGATTGGACAGGGACTATGGCTACACCTTC.

This chain links TRBV11-3 with TRBJ2-5; the D gene is possibly TRBD1 (5 bases). The tail of the sequence fits TRBJ2-7 better, so the J call may be wrong. Germline V lookup: CDR1 SGHNT, CDR2 YENEEA. The CDR3 is 14 residues long. CDR3: CASSPSDRSYEQYF. CDR3 in DNA: TGTGCCAGCAGCCCCAGCGACAGATCCTACGAGCAGTACTTC.

The V call is TRBV5-6, the J call TRBJ2-7, with D possibly TRBD2 on 7 matching bases. Trimming removed 0 bases from V and 5 bases from J, with 12 bases in between. There are 14 residues in the CDR3. CDR1 and CDR2 from the germline V gene are SGHDT and YYEEEE. The chain's CDR3 is CASSLEGGVDEQYF. DNA of the CDR3: TGTGCCAGCAGCTTGGAAGGGGGGGTTGACGAGCAGTACTTC.

The chain combines TRBV28 with TRBJ1-2; D uncertain. V was cut by 1 base and J by 4 bases, with 7 bases left in between. CDR1 is MDHEN and CDR2 is SYDVKM in the germline V gene. The CDR3 extends over 13 amino acids. The DNA for the CDR3 is TGTGCCAGCAGTTTATCGGGGTCCTATGGCTACACCTTC. This translates into CASSLSGSYGYTF.

This chain links TRBV15 with TRBJ1-1; D remains unclear. The CDR3 extends over 11 amino acids. Germline CDR1 reads LNHNV; CDR2 reads YYDKDF (reference sequence). V lost 6 bases and J lost 5, with 7 bases in between. CDR3 DNA sequence: TGTGCCACCAGTACGGAGACTGAAGCTTTCTTT. Translating it yields CATSTETEAFF.

This clone was seen a few times. The chain couples TRBV30 to TRBJ1-6, with TRBD1 as a possible D gene (5 bases). Germline CDR1 reads GTSNPN; CDR2 reads SVGIG (reference sequence). Trimming removed 3 bases at V and 6 bases at J, with 15 bases between. The CDR3 consists of 15 residues. The CDR3: CAWSQLGTTNSPLHF. CDR3 sequence (DNA): TGTGCCTGGAGCCAGCTGGGGACTACTAATTCACCCCTCCACTTT. The full variable domain, with the rest looked up from reference TRBV30 and TRBJ1-6, is SQTIHQWPATLVQPVGSPLSLECTVEGTSNPNLYWYRQAAGRGLQLLFYSVGIGQISSEVPQNLSASRPQDRQFILSSKKLLLSDSGFYLCAWSQLGTTNSPLHFGNGTRLTVT.

J is TRBJ2-1 and V is TRBV19; TRBD2 agrees at 9 bases. This CDR3 has 14 amino acids. Germline V CDR1 and CDR2: LNHDA, SQIVND (reference sequence). The trim removed 7 bases at V and 4 bases at J, leaving 5 bases unmatched. The CDR3 DNA sequence: TGTGCCAGTAAAACTAGCGGGCATTACAATGAGCAGTTCTTC. Translated, it gives CASKTSGHYNEQFF.

A note on this clone: One end of the junction is discordant with germline, which a read error may explain. The gene calls are TRBV14 and TRBJ2-6; 9 nucleotides match TRBD1. Germline values: CDR1 SGHDN, CDR2 FVKESK. This CDR3 contains 17 residues. The CDR3 DNA is TGTGCCAGCAGCCAAGGGACAGGGGTGTATGGGGCCAACGGCCTGACTTTC. As protein: CASSQGTGVYGANGLTF.

The rearrangement links TRBV5-4 to TRBJ2-3, with D possibly being TRBD1 (5 bases). Looked up from germline, CDR1 is SGHNT and CDR2 is YYREEE (reference sequence). The CDR3 has 17 amino acids. Trimming left V 2 bases short and J 0 bases short, with 16 bases between. CDR3 in amino acids: CASSFGHSIASTDTQYF. For the CDR3, the DNA is TGTGCCAGCAGCTTCGGACACTCCATCGCTAGCACAGATACGCAGTATTTT.

The gene calls are TRBV7-8 and TRBJ2-5; 14 bases align to TRBD2. Germline CDR1 is SGHVS and CDR2 is FQNEAQ. CDR3 size: 16 residues. J was trimmed by 4 bases and V by 3 bases; bases with no gene match: 4. CDR3 bases: TGTGCCAGCAGCTTTGTGACTAGCGGGGGGGGAGAGACCCAGTACTTC. Protein: CASSFVTSGGGETQYF. Full variable domain (remainder filled in from reference TRBV7-8 and TRBJ2-5): GAGVSQSPRYKVAKRGQDVALRCDPISGHVSLFWYQQALGQGPEFLTYFQNEAQLDKSGLPSDRFFAERPEGSVSTLKIQRTQQEDSAVYLCASSFVTSGGGETQYFGPGTRLLVL.

This clone was found once. The CDR3 here is CAWSLDMEETQYF. In DNA, the CDR3 is TGTGCCTGGAGTTTGGACATGGAAGAGACCCAGTACTTC. The chain combines TRBV30 with TRBJ2-5; D may be TRBD1 (5 bases). The CDR3 consists of 13 residues. The ends were cut back, 2 bases at V and 3 bases at J, with 10 bases in the middle. Germline CDR1 and CDR2: GTSNPN and SVGIG (reference sequence).

The chain couples TRBV5-5 to TRBJ2-7; TRBD1 matches 9 bases. V shed 3 bases, J shed 0 bases, and the junction held 7 bases outside the gene matches. The CDR3 has 16 residues. Germline values: CDR1 SGHKS, CDR2 YYEKEE (reference sequence). The CDR3 DNA sequence: TGTGCCAGCAGCTCCCATGGGACAGGGAGCTCCTACGAGCAGTACTTC. Amino acid sequence: CASSSHGTGSSYEQYF. The full variable domain, rest sourced from reference TRBV5-5 and TRBJ2-7, is DAGVTQSPTHLIKTRGQQVTLRCSPISGHKSVSWYQQVLGQGPQFIFQYYEKEERGRGNFPDRFSARQFPNYSSELNVNALLLGDSALYLCASSSHGTGSSYEQYFGPGTRLTVT.

The V and J genes are TRBV9 and TRBJ2-3, with 13 bases lining up with TRBD2. The CDR3 is 16 residues long. CDR1 and CDR2 (germline): SGDLS, YYNGEE. V lost 3 bases and J lost 4; bases outside the gene matches: 5. This CDR3 is CASSATSGRAADTQYF. The CDR3 nucleotides are TGTGCCAGCAGCGCCACTAGCGGGAGGGCCGCAGATACGCAGTATTTT.

The table lists this clone with a few counts. CDR3 DNA sequence: TGTGCCAGCAGTCCGCACCGGGACAGGCTGGCAACTAATGAAAAACTGTTTTTT. Translating gives CASSPHRDRLATNEKLFF. The chain couples TRBV27 to TRBJ1-4, with 8 bases aligning to TRBD1. The CDR3 has 18 residues. V was clipped by 5 bases and J by 0 bases; unmatched bases: 11. Germline CDR1 reads MNHEY; CDR2 reads SMNVEV (reference sequence). Complete variable domain (other parts from reference TRBV27 and TRBJ1-4): EAQVTQNPRYLITVTGKKLTVTCSQNMNHEYMSWYRQDPGLGLRQIYYSMNVEVTDKGDVPEGYKVSRKEKRNFPLILESPSPNQTSLYFCASSPHRDRLATNEKLFFGSGTQLSVL.

This rearrangement joins TRBV13 to TRBJ2-7, with D hard to call. Germline V gene lookup returns CDR1 PRHDT and CDR2 FYEKMQ (reference sequence). The CDR3 is made up of 13 amino acids. V was cut by 5 bases and J by 1 base, with 9 bases left in between. The CDR3 DNA reads as TGTGCCAGCAGCCTTCCCGGGTCCTACGAGCAGTACTTC. It translates to CASSLPGSYEQYF.

V usage is TRBV19 and J usage is TRBJ1-5; TRBD1 agrees at 8 bases. Trimming removed 6 bases from V and 5 bases from J; junction bases left unmatched: 3. The CDR3 length is 13 residues. Per the germline V gene, CDR1 is LNHDA and CDR2 is SQIVND (reference sequence). This CDR3 reads CASRRQGYQPQHF. The CDR3 bases are TGTGCCAGTAGAAGACAGGGGTATCAGCCCCAGCATTTT.

The V and J genes are TRBV11-2 and TRBJ2-2, with 12 bases lining up with TRBD2. The CDR3 runs 16 residues. Germline V gene data show CDR1 as SGHAT and CDR2 as FQNNGV. After removal of 6 bases from V and 4 bases from J, the junction contained 6 bases not matched to a gene. This CDR3 reads CASRPSGGAVTGELFF. For the CDR3, the DNA is TGTGCCAGCAGACCTAGCGGGGGGGCCGTCACCGGGGAGCTGTTTTTT.

The chain has TRBV9 and TRBJ1-3; D gene uncertain. The V end was cut by 0 bases, the J end by 4 bases, with 5 bases between. The length of the CDR3 is 13 residues. The V gene's germline CDR1 is SGDLS and CDR2 YYNGEE. As DNA, the CDR3 is TGTGCCAGCAGCGTAGGGCAGGGAAACACCATATATTTT. Protein sequence: CASSVGQGNTIYF.

The V gene is TRBV21-1, the J gene TRBJ1-5. TRBV21-1 is flagged as a pseudogene. The CDR3 is 20 residues long. CDR3: CASRPGGWGRRPMRNQPQHF. CDR3 bases: TGTGCCAGCAGGCCCGGGGGATGGGGCAGAAGGCCGATGCGCAATCAGCCCCAGCATTTT.